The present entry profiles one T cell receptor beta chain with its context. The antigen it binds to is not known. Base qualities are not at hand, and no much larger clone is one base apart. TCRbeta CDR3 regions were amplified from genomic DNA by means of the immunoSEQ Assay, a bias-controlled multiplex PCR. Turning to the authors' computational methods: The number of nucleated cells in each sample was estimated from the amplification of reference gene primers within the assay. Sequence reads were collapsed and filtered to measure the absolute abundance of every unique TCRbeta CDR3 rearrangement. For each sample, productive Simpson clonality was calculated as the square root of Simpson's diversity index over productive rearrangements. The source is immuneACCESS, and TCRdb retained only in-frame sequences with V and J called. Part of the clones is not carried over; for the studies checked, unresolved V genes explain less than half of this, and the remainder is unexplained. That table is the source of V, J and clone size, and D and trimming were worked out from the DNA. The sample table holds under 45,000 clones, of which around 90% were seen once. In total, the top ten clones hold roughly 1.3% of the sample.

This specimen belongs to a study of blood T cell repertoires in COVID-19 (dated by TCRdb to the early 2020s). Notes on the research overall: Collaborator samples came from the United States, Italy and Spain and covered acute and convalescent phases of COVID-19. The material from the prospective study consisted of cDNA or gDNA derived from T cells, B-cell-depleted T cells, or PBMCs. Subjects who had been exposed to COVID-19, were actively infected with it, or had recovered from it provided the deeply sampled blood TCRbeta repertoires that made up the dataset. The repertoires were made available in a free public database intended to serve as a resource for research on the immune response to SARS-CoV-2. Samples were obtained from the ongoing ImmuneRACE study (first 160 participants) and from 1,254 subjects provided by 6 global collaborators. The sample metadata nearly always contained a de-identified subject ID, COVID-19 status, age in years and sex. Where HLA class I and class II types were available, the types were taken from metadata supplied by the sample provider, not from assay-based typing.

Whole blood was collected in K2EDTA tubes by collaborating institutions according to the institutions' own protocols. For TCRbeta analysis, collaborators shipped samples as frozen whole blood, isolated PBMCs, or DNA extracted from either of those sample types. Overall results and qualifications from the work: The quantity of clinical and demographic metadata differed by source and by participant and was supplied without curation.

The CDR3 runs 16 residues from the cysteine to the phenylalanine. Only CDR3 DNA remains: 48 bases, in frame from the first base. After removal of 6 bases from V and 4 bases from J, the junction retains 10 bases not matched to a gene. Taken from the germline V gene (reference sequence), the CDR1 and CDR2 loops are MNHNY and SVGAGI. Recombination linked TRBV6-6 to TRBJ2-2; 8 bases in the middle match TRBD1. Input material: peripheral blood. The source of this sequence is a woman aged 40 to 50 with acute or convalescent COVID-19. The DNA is TGTGCCAGCAGGCCTACCACAGGGGGGAGCACCGGGGAGCTGTTTTTT. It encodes CASRPTTGGSTGELFF.